Here is one T cell receptor (beta chain) with its context. Antigen: not known. The sample originates from a study of shared clonotypes between healthy human individuals. In the study overall: A couple of female and three male donors aged 18 to 49 were enrolled. Study results and caveats: Rarefaction curves obtained for sorted subsets showed sequencing incomplete despite large depth.

Generated by immunoSEQ multiplex PCR, the TCRdb table keeps only in-frame clones and is missing some. The sample yields 2.5 million or so clones, 85% to 95% seen once. Between the trimmed V and J ends, which lost 4 bases and 0 bases, there was a span of 12 bases. CDR1 and CDR2 from the germline V gene are MDHEN and SYDVKM. This CDR3 is built from 15 residues. The TCR comes from a man between 18 and 35 years old in good health. The sample consisted of naive CD4+ T cells sorted from blood. Documented subset: CD45RA+ positively selected. The chain couples TRBV28 to TRBJ1-2; D unclear. CDR3 residues: CASSSNPPPNYGYTF. CDR3 coding DNA: TGTGCCAGCAGTTCAAATCCACCCCCTAACTATGGCTACACCTTC.